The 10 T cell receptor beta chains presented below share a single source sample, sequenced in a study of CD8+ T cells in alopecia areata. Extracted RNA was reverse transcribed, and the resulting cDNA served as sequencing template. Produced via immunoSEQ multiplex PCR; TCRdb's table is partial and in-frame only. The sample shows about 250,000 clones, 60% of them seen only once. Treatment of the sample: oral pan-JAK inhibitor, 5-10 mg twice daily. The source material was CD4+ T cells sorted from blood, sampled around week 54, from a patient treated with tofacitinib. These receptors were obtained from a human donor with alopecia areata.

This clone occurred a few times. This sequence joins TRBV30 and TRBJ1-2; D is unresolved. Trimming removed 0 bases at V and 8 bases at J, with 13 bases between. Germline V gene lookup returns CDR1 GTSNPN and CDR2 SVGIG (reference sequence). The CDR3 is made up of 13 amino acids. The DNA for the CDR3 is TGTGCCTGGAGTGTAAACCGGGTGGGGGGCTACACCTTC. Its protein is CAWSVNRVGGYTF.

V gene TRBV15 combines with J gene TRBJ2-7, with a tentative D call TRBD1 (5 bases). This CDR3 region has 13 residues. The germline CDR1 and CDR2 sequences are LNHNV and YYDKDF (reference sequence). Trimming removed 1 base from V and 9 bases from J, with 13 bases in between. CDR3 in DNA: TGTGCCACCAGCAGAGGGGTGGAAGGGGCGCAGTACTTC. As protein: CATSRGVEGAQYF.

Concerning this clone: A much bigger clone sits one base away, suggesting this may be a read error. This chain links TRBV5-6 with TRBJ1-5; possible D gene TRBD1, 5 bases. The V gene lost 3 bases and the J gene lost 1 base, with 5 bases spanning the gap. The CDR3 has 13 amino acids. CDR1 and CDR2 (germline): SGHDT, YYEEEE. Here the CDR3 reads CASSSGSNQPQHF. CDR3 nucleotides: TGTGCCAGCAGCTCAGGGAGCAATCAGCCCCAGCATTTT.

This CDR3 is CASSWVQGNQPQHF. Here the CDR3 DNA reads TGTGCCAGCAGCTGGGTACAGGGGAATCAGCCCCAGCATTTT. V and J are TRBV7-2 and TRBJ1-5; TRBD1 aligns across 7 bases. V was pared by 4 bases and J by 4 bases, with 4 bases of the junction left unmatched. The CDR3 contains 14 residues. Per germline, CDR1 SGHTA and CDR2 FQGNSA. The full variable domain, completed using reference TRBV7-2 and TRBJ1-5, is GAGVSQSPSNKVTEKGKDVELRCDPISGHTALYWYRQSLGQGLEFLIYFQGNSAPDKSGLPSDRFSAERTGGSVSTLTIQRTQQEDSAVYLCASSWVQGNQPQHFGDGTRLSIL.

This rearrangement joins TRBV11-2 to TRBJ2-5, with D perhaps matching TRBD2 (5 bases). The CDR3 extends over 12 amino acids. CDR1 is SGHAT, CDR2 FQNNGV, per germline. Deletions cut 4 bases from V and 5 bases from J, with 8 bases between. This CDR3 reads CASSSPGETQYF. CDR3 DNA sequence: TGTGCCAGCAGCTCTCCGGGGGAGACCCAGTACTTC.

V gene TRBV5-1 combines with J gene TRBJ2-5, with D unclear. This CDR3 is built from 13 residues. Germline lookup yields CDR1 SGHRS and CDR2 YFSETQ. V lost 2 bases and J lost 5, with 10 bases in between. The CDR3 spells CASSLTASETQYF. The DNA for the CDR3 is TGCGCCAGCAGCTTAACCGCTTCGGAGACCCAGTACTTC.

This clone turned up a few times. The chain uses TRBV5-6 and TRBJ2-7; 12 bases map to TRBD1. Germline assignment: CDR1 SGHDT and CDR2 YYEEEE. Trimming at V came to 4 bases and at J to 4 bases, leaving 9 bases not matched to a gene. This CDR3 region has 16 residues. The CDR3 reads CASSRMGQGAQYEQYF. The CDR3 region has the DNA TGTGCCAGCAGCCGGATGGGACAGGGGGCGCAGTACGAGCAGTACTTC.

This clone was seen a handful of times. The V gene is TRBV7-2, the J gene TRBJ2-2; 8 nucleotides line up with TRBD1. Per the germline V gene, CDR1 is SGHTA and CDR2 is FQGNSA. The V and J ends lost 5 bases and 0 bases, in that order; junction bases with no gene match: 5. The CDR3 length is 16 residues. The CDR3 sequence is CASSPWTGSNTGELFF. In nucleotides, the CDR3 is TGTGCCAGCAGCCCCTGGACAGGGTCGAACACCGGGGAGCTGTTTTTT.

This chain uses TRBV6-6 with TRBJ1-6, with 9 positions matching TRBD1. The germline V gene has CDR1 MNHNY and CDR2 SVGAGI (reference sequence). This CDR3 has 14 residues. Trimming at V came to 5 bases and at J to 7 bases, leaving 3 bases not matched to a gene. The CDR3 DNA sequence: TGTGCCAGCAGTCCCGGACAGGGGAATTCACCCCTCCACTTT. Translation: CASSPGQGNSPLHF.

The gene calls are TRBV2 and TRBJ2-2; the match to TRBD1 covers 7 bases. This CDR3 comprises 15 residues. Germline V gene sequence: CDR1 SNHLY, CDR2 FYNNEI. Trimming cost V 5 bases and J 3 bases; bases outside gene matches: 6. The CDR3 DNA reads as TGTGCCAGCAGTACACGGACAGGATACACCGGGGAGCTGTTTTTT. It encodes CASSTRTGYTGELFF.